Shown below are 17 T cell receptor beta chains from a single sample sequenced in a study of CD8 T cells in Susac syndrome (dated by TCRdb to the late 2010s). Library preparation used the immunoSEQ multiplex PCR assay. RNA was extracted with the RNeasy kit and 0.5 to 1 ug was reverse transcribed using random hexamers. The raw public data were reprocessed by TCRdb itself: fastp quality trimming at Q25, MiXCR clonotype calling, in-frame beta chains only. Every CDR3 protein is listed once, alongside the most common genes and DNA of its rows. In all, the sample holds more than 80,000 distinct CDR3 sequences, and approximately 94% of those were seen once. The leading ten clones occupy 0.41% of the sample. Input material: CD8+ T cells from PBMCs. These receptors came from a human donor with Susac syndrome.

DNA of the CDR3: TGCAGCGTTGAAAAAGGACAGGGGCGTGGAAACACCATATATTTT. Its translation: CSVEKGQGRGNTIYF. V and J are TRBV29-1 and TRBJ1-3; 9 bases line up with TRBD1. The J segment lost 3 bases and the V segment lost 2 bases, leaving 5 bases of the junction unmatched. The CDR3 totals 15 residues. CDR1 is SQVTM, CDR2 ANQGSEA, per germline.

CDR3 nucleotides: TGTGCCAGCAGCGCCTGGACGGGTACCTACGAGCAGTACTTC. It yields the protein CASSAWTGTYEQYF. The genes are TRBV9 and TRBJ2-7; D call uncertain. Per germline, CDR1 SGDLS and CDR2 YYNGEE. Trimming took 3 bases from V and 2 from J, leaving 12 bases between them. The CDR3 has 14 amino acids.

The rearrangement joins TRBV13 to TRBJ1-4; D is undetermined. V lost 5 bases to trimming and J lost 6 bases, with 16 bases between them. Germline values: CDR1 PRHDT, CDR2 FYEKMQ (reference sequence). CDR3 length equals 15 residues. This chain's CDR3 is CASSLGGVMDEKLFF. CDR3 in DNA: TGTGCCAGCAGCCTGGGCGGGGTCATGGATGAAAAACTGTTTTTT.

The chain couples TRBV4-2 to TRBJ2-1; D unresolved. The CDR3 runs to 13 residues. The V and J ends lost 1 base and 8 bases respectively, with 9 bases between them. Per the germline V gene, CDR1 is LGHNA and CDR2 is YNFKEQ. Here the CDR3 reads CASSQGSEDEQFF. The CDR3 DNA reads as TGTGCCAGCAGCCAAGGCTCTGAGGATGAGCAGTTCTTC.

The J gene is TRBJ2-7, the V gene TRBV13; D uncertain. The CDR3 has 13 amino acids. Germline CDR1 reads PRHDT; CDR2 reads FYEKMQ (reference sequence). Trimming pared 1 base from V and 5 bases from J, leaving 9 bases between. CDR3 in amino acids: CASSLAQENEQYF. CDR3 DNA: TGTGCCAGCAGCTTAGCCCAGGAGAACGAGCAGTACTTC. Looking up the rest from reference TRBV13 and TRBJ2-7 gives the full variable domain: AAGVIQSPRHLIKEKRETATLKCYPIPRHDTVYWYQQGPGQDPQFLISFYEKMQSDKGSIPDRFSAQQFSDYHSELNMSSLELGDSALYFCASSLAQENEQYFGPGTRLTVT.

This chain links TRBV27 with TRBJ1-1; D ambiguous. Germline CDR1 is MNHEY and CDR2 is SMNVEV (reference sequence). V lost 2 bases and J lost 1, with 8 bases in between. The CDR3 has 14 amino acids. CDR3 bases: TGTGCCAGCAGTTTAACAACGGCGAACACTGAAGCTTTCTTT. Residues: CASSLTTANTEAFF.

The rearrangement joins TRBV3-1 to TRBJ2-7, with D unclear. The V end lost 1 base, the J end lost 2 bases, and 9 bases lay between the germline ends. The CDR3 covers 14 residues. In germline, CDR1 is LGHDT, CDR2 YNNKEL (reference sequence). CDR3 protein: CASSQVETTYEQYF. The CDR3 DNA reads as TGTGCCAGCAGCCAAGTCGAGACAACCTACGAGCAGTACTTC.

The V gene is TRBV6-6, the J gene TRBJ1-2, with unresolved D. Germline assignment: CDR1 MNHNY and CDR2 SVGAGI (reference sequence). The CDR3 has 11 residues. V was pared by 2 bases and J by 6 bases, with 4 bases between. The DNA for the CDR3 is TGTGCCAGCAGTTACCCCCATGGCTACACCTTC. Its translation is CASSYPHGYTF.

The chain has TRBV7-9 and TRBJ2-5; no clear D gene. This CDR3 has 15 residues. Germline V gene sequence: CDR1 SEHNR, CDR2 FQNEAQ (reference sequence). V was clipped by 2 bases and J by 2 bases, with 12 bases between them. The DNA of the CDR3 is TGTGCCAGCAGCTTAAAGTCGACGGTACAAGAGACCCAGTACTTC. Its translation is CASSLKSTVQETQYF.

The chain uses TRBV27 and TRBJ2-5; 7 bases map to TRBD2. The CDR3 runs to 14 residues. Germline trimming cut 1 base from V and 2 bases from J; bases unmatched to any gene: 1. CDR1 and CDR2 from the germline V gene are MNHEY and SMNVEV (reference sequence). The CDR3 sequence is CASSLWGGQETQYF. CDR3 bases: TGTGCCAGCAGTTTATGGGGGGGTCAAGAGACCCAGTACTTC.

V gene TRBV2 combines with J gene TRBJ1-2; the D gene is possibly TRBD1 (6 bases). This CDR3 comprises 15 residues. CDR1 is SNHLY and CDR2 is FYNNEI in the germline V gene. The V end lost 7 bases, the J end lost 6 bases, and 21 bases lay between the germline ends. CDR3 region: CASTGGPGRLNGYTF. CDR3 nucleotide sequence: TGTGCCAGCACCGGGGGGCCAGGGCGGTTAAATGGCTACACCTTC.

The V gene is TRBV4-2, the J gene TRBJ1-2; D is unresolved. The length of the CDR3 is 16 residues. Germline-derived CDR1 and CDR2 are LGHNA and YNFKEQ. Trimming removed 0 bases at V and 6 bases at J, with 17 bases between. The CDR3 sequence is CASSQDRQEGPHGYTF. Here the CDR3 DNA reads TGTGCCAGCAGCCAAGATCGTCAGGAAGGCCCCCATGGCTACACCTTC.

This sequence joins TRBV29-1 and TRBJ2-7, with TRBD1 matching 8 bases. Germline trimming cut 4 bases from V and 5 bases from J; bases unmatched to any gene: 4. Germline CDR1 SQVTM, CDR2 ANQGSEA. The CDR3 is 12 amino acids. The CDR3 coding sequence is TGCAGCGTTGGGGCAGGGGGCGACGAGCAGTACTTC. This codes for CSVGAGGDEQYF.

This chain's CDR3 is CASSYQRDYEQYF. In nucleotides, the CDR3 is TGTGCCAGCAGTTACCAAAGAGACTACGAGCAGTACTTC. The chain couples TRBV2 to TRBJ2-7, with D hard to call. Germline CDR1 is SNHLY and CDR2 is FYNNEI. The CDR3 has 13 amino acids. V gave up 5 bases and J gave up 3 bases, with 11 bases separating them.

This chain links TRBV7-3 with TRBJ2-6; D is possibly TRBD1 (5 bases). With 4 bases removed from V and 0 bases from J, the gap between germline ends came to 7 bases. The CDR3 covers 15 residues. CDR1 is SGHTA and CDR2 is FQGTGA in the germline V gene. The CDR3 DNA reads TGTGCCAGCAGCTCCGACAGCTCTGGGGCCAACGTCCTGACTTTC. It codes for CASSSDSSGANVLTF.

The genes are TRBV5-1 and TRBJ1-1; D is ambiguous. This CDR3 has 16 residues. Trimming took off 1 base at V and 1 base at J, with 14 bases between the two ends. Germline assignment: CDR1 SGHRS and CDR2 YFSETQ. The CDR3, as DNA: TGCGCCAGCAGCTTGCAGGTTTGGCCGGAGAACACTGAAGCTTTCTTT. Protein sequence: CASSLQVWPENTEAFF.

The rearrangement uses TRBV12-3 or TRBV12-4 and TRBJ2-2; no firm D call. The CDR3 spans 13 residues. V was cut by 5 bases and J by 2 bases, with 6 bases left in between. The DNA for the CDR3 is TGTGCCAGCAGTCCCGCCAACACCGGGGAGCTGTTTTTT. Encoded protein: CASSPANTGELFF.